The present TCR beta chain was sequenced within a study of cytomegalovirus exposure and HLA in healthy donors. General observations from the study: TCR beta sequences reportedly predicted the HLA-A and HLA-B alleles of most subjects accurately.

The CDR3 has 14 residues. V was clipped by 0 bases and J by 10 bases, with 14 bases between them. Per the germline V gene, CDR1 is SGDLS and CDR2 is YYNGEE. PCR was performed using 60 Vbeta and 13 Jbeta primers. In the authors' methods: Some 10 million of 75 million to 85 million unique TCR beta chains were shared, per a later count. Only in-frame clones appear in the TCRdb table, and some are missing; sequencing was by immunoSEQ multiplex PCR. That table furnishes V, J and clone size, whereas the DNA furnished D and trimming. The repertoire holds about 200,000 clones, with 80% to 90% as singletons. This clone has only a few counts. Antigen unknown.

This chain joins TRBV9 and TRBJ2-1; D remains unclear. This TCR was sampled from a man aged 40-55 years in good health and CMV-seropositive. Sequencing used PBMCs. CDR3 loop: CASSVGRSNTEQFF. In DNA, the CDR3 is TGTGCCAGCAGCGTAGGAAGGAGTAACACGGAGCAGTTCTTC.